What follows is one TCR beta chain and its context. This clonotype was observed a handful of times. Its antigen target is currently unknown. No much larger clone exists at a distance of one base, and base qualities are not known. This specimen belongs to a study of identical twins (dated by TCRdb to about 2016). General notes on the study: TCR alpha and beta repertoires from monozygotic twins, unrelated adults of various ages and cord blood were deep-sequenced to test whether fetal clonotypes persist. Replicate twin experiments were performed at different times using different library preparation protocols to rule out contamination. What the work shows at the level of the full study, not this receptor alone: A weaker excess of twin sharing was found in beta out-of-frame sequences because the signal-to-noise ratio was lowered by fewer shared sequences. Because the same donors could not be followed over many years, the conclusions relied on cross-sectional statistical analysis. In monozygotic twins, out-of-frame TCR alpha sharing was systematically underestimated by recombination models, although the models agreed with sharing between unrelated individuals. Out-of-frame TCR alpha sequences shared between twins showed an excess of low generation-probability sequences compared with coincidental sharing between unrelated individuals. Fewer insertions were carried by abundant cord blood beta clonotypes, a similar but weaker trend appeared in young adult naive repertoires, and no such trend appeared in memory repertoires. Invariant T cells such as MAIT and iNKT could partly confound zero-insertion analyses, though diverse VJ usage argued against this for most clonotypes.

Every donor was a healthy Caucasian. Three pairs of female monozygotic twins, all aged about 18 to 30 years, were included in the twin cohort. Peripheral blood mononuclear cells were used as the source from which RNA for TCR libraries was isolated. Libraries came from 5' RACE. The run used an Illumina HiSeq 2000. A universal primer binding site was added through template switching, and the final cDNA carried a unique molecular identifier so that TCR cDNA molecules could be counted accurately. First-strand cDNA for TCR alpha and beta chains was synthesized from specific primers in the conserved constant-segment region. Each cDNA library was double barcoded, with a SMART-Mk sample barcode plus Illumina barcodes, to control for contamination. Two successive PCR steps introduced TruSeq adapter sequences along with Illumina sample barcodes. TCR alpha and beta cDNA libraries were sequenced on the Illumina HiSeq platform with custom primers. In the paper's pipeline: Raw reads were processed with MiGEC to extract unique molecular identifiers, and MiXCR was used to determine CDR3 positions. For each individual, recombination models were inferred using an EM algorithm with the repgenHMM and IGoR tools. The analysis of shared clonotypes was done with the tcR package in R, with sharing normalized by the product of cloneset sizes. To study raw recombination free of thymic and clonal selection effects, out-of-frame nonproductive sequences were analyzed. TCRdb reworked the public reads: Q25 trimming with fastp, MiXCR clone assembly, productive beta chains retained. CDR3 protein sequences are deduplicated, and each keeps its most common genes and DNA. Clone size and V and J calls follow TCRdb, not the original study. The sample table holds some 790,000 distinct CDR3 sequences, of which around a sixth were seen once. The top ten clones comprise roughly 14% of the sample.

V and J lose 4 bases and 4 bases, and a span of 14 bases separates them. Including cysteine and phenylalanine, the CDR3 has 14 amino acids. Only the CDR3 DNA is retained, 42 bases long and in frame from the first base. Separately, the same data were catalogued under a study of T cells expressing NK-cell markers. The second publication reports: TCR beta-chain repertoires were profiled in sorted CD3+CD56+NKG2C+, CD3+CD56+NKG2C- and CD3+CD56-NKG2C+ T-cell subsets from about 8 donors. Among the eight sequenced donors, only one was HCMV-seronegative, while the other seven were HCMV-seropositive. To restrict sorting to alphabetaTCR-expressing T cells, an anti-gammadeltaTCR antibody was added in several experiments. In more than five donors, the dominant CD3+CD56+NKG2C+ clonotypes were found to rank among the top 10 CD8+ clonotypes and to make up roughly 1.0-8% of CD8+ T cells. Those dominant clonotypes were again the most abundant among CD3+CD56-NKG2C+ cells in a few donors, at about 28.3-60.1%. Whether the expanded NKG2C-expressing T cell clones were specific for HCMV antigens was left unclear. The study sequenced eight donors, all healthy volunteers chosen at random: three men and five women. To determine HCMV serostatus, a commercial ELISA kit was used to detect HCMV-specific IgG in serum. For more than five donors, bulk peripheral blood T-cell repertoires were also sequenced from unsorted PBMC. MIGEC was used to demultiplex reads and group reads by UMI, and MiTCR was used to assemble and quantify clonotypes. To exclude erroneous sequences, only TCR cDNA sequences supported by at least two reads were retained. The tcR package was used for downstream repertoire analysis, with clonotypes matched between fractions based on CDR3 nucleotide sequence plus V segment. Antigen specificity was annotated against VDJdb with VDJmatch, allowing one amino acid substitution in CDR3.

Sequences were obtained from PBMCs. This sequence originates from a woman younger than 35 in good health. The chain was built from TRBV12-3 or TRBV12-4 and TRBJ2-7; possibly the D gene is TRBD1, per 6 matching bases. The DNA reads TGTGCCAGCAGTTACAGGGCTAGCCAGTACGAGCAGTACTTC. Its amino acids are CASSYRASQYEQYF.